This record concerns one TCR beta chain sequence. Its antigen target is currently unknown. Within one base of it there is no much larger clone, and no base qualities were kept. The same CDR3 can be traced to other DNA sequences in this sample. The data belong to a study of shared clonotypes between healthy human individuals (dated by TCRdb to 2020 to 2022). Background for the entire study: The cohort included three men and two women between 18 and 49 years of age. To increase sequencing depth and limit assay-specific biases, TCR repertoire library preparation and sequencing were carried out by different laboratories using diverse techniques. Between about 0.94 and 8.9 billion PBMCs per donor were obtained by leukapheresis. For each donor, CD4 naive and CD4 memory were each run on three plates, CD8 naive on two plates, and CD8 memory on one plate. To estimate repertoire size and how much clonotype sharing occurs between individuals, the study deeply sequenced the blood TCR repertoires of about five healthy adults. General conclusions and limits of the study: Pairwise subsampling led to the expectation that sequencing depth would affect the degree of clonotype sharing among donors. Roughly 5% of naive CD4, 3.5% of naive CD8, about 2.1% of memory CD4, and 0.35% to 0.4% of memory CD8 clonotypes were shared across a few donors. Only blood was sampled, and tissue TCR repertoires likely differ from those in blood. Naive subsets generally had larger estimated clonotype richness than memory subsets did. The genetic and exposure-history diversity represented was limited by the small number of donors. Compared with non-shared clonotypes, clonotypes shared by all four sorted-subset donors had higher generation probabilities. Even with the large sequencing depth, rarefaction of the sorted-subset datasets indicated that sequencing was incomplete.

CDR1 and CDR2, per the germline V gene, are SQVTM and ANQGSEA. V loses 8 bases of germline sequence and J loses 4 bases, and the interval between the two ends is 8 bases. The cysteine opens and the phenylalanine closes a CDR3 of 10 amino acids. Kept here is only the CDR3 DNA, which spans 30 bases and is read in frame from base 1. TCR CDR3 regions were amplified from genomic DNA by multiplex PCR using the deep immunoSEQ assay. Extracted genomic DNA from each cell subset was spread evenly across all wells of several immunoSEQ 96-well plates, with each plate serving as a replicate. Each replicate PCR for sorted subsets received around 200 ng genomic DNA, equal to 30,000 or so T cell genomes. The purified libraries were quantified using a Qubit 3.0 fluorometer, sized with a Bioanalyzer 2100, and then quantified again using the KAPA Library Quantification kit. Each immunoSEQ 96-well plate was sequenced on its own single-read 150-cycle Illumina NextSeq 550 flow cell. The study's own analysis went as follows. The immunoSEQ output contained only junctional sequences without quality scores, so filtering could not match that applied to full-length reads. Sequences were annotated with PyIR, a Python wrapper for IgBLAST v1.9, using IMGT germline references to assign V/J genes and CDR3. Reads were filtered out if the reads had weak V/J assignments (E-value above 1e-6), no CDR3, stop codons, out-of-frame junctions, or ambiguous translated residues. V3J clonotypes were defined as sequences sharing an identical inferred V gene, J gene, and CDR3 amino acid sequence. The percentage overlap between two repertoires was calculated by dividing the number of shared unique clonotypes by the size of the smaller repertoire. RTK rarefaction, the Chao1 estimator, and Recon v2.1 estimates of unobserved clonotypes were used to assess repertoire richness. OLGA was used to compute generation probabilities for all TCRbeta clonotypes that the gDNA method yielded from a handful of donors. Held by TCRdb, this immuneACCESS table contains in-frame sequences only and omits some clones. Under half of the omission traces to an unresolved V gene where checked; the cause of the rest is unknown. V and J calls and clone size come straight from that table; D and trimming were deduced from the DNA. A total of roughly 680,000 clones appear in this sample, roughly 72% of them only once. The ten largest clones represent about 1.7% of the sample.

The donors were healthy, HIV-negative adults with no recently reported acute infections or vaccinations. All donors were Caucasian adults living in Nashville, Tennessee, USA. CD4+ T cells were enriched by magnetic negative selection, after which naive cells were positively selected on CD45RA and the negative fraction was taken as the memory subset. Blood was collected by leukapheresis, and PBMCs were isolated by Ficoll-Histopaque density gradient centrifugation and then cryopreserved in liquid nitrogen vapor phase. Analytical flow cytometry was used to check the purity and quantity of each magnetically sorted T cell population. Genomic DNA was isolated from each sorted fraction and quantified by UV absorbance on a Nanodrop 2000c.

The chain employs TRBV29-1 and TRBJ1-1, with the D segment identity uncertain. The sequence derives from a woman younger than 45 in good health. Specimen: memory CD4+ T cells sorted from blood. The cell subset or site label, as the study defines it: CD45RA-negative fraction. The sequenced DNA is TGCAGCTCCGGTGTCACTGAAGCTTTCTTT. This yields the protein CSSGVTEAFF.